These T cell receptor beta chains were read from a single sample in a study of identical twins. Via MiXCR, TCRdb re-called the 5' RACE reads, giving one row per CDR3 protein. The sample lists some 660,000 distinct CDR3 sequences, over 8.5% occurring once. These data are also associated with another study on yellow fever vaccine responses in identical twins.

Sequencing used PBMCs. These TCRs come from a woman aged 18 to 35 in good health. Each CDR3 is given with its conserved first and last residue. D genes are given only for firm matches. Expanded clones get a size class; other rows say once, few or many, or leave the size out.

abundance,j_gene,d_gene,v_gene,CDR3nt,CDR3aa
.,TRBJ2-7,TRBD2,TRBV20-1,TGCAGTGCTAGAGATCCGGGGACTACCCGCTACGAGCAGTACTTC,CSARDPGTTRYEQYF
few,TRBJ2-5,.,TRBV6-1,TGTGCCAGTCTAGCGCAAGAGACCCAGTACTTC,CASLAQETQYF
many,TRBJ2-1,.,TRBV4-2,TGTGCCAGCAGCCAAGTAATTTCCGCCAAGCATAATGAGCAGTTCTTC,CASSQVISAKHNEQFF
few,TRBJ2-1,.,TRBV27,TGTGCCAGCAGTTCCTACCGCTCCTACAATGAGCAGTTCTTC,CASSSYRSYNEQFF
.,TRBJ2-7,.,TRBV19,TGTGCCAGTAGTATAGAGCCTCACTCCTACGAGCAGTACTTC,CASSIEPHSYEQYF
few,TRBJ2-3,.,TRBV7-3,TGTGCCAGCAGCCCTACGGGGGCAGGAGATACGCAGTATTTT,CASSPTGAGDTQYF
.,TRBJ2-5,TRBD1,TRBV30,TGTGCCTGGAGTCCCCCGTACCCTGAGAGGGGGCAACAAGAGACCCAGTACTTC,CAWSPPYPERGQQETQYF
.,TRBJ2-7,.,TRBV6-2/TRBV6-3,TGTGCCAGCAGCCCAGACTCGACCCCTCCCTACGAGCAGTACTTC,CASSPDSTPPYEQYF
few,TRBJ1-6,TRBD1,TRBV5-6,TGTGCCAGCAGCTCGTCCCGACAGGGGGCAAGGGATTCACCCCTCCACTTT,CASSSSRQGARDSPLHF
.,TRBJ2-1,.,TRBV20-1,TGCAGTGCTAGACTAGGGGGGGACAATCCTATCTCCTACAATGAGCAGTTCTTC,CSARLGGDNPISYNEQFF
many,TRBJ2-1,.,TRBV11-2,TGTGCCAGCAGCTTAGAAGCCGCGGACAATGAGCAGTTCTTC,CASSLEAADNEQFF
.,TRBJ2-1,TRBD1,TRBV20-1,TGCAGTGCTAGAGAGGACAGGGGGTACAATGAGCAGTTCTTC,CSAREDRGYNEQFF
.,TRBJ1-4,.,TRBV5-4,TGTGCCAGCAGCTTGCACACGAATGAAAAACTGTTTTTT,CASSLHTNEKLFF
.,TRBJ2-5,TRBD2,TRBV7-2,TGTGCCAGCAGCCCAGGACTAGCGGGAATTTACCAAGAGACCCAGTACTTC,CASSPGLAGIYQETQYF
.,TRBJ1-5,.,TRBV6-1,TGTGCCATCGGGGCTGGGGATCAGCCCCAGCATTTT,CAIGAGDQPQHF
many,TRBJ2-1,TRBD2,TRBV11-1,TGTGCCAGCTTGAAACAACGTAGCGGGAGTATGATTGGTTACAATGAGCAGTTCTTC,CASLKQRSGSMIGYNEQFF
.,TRBJ2-7,.,TRBV29-1,TGCAGCGTTAGGGACGGCAGCGGGTACGAGCAGTACTTC,CSVRDGSGYEQYF
.,TRBJ2-3,.,TRBV28,TGTGCCAGCAAGGCTGGGACGGTGGTCAGCACAGATACGCAGTATTTT,CASKAGTVVSTDTQYF
.,TRBJ1-1,TRBD1,TRBV19,TGTGCCAGTACCATCAGGGGGTCGAACACTGAAGCTTTCTTT,CASTIRGSNTEAFF
.,TRBJ2-7,TRBD1,TRBV18,TGTGCCAGCTCCCAGGACAGGGAGAGCGAGCAGTACTTC,CASSQDRESEQYF
many,TRBJ2-3,.,TRBV12-3/TRBV12-4,TGTGCCAGCAGCTCGGGAGAGAGCACAGATACGCAGTATTTT,CASSSGESTDTQYF
.,TRBJ2-7,TRBD2,TRBV5-6,TGTGCCAGCAGCTTGGAAACTAGCGGGTTGCAGTACTTC,CASSLETSGLQYF
few,TRBJ2-7,TRBD1,TRBV11-1,TGTGCCAGCAGCCCCCAATCGGGAAGACAGGGGGGAGAGTACGAGCAGTACTTC,CASSPQSGRQGGEYEQYF
few,TRBJ2-7,TRBD1,TRBV4-1,TGCGCCAGCAGCCAAGCCGGGACAGGGGTTGTCTACGAGCAGTACTTC,CASSQAGTGVVYEQYF